Following are 8 T cell receptor beta chains from one sample sequenced in a study of OX40 agonist ivuxolimab in advanced cancers. Profiled with immunoSEQ multiplex PCR; TCRdb holds only in-frame clones, not every one. The sample lists roughly 62,000 clones; 92% were seen once. The input for sequencing was CD4+ or CD8+ T cells sorted from blood, taken in a trial of the OX40 agonist ivuxolimab. The receptors shown here come from an adult with an advanced solid tumor such as melanoma, head and neck, liver or kidney cancer.

The chain carries TRBV9 and TRBJ1-4; no firm D call. The germline V gene has CDR1 SGDLS and CDR2 YYNGEE. The CDR3 consists of 15 residues. Deletions cut 0 bases from V and 5 bases from J, with 11 bases between. For the CDR3, the DNA is TGTGCCAGCAGCGTAGGTCGGGGAACAAATGAAAAACTGTTTTTT. Protein sequence: CASSVGRGTNEKLFF.

This sequence joins TRBV5-1 and TRBJ2-7; weak D call: TRBD1 (6 bases). CDR3 length: 13 residues. The germline V and J ends were trimmed by 0 bases and 6 bases, with 10 bases remaining between them. Germline V gene lookup returns CDR1 SGHRS and CDR2 YFSETQ. The DNA for the CDR3 is TGCGCCAGCAGCTTGGCAGGGGCGGTCGAGCAGTACTTC. Its translation: CASSLAGAVEQYF.

The chain employs TRBV27 and TRBJ2-7, with D perhaps matching TRBD1 (6 bases). CDR3 size: 14 residues. Trimming took 6 bases from V and 3 from J, leaving 15 bases between them. Germline V lookup: CDR1 MNHEY, CDR2 SMNVEV (reference sequence). CDR3 in amino acids: CASRNLGTNYEQYF. The CDR3 DNA sequence: TGTGCCAGCAGAAACCTCGGGACAAACTACGAGCAGTACTTC.

This sequence joins TRBV19 and TRBJ1-2, with D possibly matching TRBD1 (6 bases). V lost 3 bases, J lost 7 bases, and 15 bases lay in between. The CDR3 extends over 14 amino acids. Germline V CDR1 and CDR2: LNHDA, SQIVND (reference sequence). This CDR3 is CASSMNTGMRGYTF. CDR3 sequence (DNA): TGTGCCAGTAGTATGAATACAGGGATGCGTGGCTACACCTTC.

The V and J genes are TRBV5-8 and TRBJ2-2, with 11 bases fitting TRBD2. The length of the CDR3 is 14 residues. CDR1 SGHTS and CDR2 YDEGEE come from the germline V gene. V trimming: 7 bases; J trimming: 6 bases; junction bases outside the gene matches: 5. In DNA, the CDR3 is TGTGCCAGCCGGACTAGCGGGTACGCCGGGGAGCTGTTTTTT. This codes for CASRTSGYAGELFF.

The rearrangement uses TRBV28 and TRBJ1-2; TRBD1 aligns across 9 bases. The CDR3 spans 13 residues. From germline, CDR1 is MDHEN and CDR2 SYDVKM. The V segment lost 4 bases and the J segment 6 bases; nucleotides outside the gene matches: 3. The CDR3 spells CASSSGQGNGYTF. The CDR3, as DNA: TGTGCCAGCAGTTCTGGACAGGGGAATGGCTACACCTTC.

This chain joins TRBV6-1 and TRBJ2-7; 8 bases map to TRBD2. Germline CDR1 and CDR2: MNHNS and SASEGT. The CDR3 totals 15 residues. Trimming took 7 bases from V and 1 from J; bases not matched to a gene: 9. This chain's CDR3 is CASINSGKASYEQYF. In DNA, the CDR3 is TGTGCCAGCATTAATAGCGGGAAGGCATCCTACGAGCAGTACTTC.

This chain connects TRBV11-2 to TRBJ2-1, with a possible D match to TRBD1 (5 bases). The CDR3 length is 13 residues. Germline CDR1 SGHAT, CDR2 FQNNGV. The V end lost 3 bases, the J end lost 13 bases, and 16 bases lay between the germline ends. The CDR3 region has the DNA TGTGCCAGCAGCTTTGGGTCGGACACTCTCCAGTTCTTC. This translates into CASSFGSDTLQFF.